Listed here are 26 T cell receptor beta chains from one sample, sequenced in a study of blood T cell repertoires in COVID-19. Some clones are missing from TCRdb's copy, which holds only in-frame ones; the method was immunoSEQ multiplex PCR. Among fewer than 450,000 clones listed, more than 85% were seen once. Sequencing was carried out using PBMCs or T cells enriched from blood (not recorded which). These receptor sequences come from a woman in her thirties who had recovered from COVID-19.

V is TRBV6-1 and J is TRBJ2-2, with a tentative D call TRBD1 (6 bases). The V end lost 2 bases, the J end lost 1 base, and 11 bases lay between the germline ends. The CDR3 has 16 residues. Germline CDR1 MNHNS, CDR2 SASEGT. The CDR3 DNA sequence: TGTGCCAGCAGTGAACACGAGACAGGGAACACCGGGGAGCTGTTTTTT. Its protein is CASSEHETGNTGELFF.

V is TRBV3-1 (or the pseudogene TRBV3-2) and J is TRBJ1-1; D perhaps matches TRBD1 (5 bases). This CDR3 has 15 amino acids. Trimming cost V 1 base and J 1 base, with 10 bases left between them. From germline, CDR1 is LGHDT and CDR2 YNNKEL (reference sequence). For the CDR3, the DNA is TGTGCCAGCAGCCAAGCAGGGATCCCGAACACTGAAGCTTTCTTT. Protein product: CASSQAGIPNTEAFF.

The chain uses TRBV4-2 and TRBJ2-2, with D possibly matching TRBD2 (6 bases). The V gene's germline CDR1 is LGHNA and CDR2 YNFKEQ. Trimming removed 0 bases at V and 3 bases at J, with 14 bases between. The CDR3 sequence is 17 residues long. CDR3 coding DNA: TGTGCCAGCAGCCAAGATTTGGTGGGAGGATACACCGGGGAGCTGTTTTTT. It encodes CASSQDLVGGYTGELFF.

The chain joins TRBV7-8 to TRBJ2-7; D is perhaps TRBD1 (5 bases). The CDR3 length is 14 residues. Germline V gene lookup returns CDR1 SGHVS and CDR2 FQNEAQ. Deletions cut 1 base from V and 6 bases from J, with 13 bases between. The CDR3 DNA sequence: TGTGCCAGCAGCTTAGTTCAGGGATCGGGCGAGCAGTACTTC. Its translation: CASSLVQGSGEQYF.

In nucleotides, the CDR3 is TGTGCCTGGAGTTCCCCAGGGACTGAAGCTTTCTTT. Residues: CAWSSPGTEAFF. This chain links TRBV30 with TRBJ1-1, with a weak D call TRBD1 (5 bases). The CDR3 spans 12 residues. The germline V gene encodes CDR1 GTSNPN and CDR2 SVGIG (reference sequence). V lost 2 bases, J lost 5 bases, and 9 bases lay in between.

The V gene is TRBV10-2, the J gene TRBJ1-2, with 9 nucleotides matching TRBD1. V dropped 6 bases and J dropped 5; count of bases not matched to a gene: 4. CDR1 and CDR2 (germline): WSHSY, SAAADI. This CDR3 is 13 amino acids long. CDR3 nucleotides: TGCGCCAGCAGAGTGACAGGGGGTTATGGCTACACCTTC. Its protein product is CASRVTGGYGYTF.

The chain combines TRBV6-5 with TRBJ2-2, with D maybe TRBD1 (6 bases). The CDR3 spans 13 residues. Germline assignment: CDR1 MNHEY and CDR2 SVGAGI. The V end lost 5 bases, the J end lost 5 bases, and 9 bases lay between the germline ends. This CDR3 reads CASSPDRTGELFF. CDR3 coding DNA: TGTGCCAGCAGTCCGGACAGAACCGGGGAGCTGTTTTTT.

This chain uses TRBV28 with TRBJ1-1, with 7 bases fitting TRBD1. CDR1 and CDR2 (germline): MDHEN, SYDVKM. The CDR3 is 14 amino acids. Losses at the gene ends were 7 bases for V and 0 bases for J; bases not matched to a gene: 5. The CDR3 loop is CASTPDRLNTEAFF. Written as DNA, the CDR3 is TGTGCCAGCACCCCGGACAGGTTGAACACTGAAGCTTTCTTT.

The CDR3 reads CASSLWGPGYGYTF. CDR3 nucleotides: TGTGCCAGCAGCTTATGGGGGCCGGGGTATGGCTACACCTTC. This sequence joins TRBV5-6 and TRBJ1-2; D is possibly TRBD1 (6 bases). Germline CDR1 SGHDT, CDR2 YYEEEE. The CDR3 runs to 14 residues. Trimming took off 2 bases at V and 5 bases at J, with 13 bases between the two ends.

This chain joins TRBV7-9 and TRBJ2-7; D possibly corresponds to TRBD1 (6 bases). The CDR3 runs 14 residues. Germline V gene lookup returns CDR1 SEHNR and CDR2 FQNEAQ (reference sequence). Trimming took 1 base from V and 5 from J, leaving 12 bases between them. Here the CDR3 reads CASSLGGTPDEQYF. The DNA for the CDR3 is TGTGCCAGCAGCTTAGGAGGGACACCCGACGAGCAGTACTTC.

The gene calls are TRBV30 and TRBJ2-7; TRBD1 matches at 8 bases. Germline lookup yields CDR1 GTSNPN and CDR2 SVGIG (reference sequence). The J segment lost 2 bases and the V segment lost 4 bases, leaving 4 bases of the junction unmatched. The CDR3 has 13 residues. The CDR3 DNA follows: TGTGCCTGGATACGGGACAGGACCTACGAGCAGTACTTC. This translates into CAWIRDRTYEQYF.

The CDR3 loop reads CASSIGRQNTEAFF. In nucleotides, the CDR3 is TGTGCCAGTAGTATAGGCAGGCAGAACACTGAAGCTTTCTTT. The V gene is TRBV19, the J gene TRBJ1-1; D is unresolved. CDR3 length equals 14 residues. Trimming took off 1 base at V and 1 base at J, with 7 bases between the two ends. Germline V gene data show CDR1 as LNHDA and CDR2 as SQIVND (reference sequence).

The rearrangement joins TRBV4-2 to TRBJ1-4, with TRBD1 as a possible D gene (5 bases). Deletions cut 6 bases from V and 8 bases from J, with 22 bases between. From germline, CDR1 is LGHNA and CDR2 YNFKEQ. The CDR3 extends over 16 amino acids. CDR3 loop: CASSGASREVGEKLFF. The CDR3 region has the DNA TGTGCCAGCAGTGGGGCGAGCCGGGAGGTGGGAGAAAAACTGTTTTTT.

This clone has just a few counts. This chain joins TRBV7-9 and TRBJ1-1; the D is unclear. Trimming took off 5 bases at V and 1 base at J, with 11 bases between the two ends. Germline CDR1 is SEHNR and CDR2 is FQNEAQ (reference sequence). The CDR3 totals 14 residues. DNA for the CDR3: TGTGCCAGCAGCCAAGTCACGGGGAACACTGAAGCTTTCTTT. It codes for CASSQVTGNTEAFF.

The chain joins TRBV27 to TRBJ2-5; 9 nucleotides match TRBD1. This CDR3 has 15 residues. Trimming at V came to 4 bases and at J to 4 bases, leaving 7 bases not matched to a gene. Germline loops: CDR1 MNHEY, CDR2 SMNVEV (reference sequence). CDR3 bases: TGTGCCAGCAGTTATTCCCTGGACAGGGGAGAGACCCAGTACTTC. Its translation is CASSYSLDRGETQYF.

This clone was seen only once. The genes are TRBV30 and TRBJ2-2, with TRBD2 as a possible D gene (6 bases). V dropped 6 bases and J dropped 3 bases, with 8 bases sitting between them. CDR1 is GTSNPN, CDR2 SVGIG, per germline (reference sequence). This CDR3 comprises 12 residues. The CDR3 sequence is CACGGYTGELFF. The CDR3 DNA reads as TGTGCCTGTGGGGGGTACACCGGGGAGCTGTTTTTT.

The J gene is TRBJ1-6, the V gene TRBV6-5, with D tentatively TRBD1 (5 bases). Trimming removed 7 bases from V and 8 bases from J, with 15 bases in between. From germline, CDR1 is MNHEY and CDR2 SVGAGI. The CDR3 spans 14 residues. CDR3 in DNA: TGTGCCAGCACCCTAAGGGGCAGAGATTCACCCCTCCACTTT. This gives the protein CASTLRGRDSPLHF.

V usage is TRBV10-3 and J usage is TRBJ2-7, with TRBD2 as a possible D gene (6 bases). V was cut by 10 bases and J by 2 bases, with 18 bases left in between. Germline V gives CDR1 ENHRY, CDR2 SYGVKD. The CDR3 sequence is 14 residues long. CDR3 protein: CATSGSGSAYEQYF. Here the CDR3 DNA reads TGTGCCACCTCTGGTAGCGGATCTGCCTACGAGCAGTACTTC.

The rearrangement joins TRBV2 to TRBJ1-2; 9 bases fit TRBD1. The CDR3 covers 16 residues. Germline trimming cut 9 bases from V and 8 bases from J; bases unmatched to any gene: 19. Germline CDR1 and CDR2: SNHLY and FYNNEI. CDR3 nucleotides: TGTGCCAGTTCTTTAAAACAGGGGGCCCTTCATGAAGGCTACACCTTC. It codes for CASSLKQGALHEGYTF.

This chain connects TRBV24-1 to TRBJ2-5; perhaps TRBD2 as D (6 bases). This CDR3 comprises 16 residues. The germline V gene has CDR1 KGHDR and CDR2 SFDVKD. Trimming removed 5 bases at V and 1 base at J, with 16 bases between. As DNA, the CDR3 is TGTGCCACCAGTGGACCCACGGGAGCCAGCCAAGAGACCCAGTACTTC. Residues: CATSGPTGASQETQYF.

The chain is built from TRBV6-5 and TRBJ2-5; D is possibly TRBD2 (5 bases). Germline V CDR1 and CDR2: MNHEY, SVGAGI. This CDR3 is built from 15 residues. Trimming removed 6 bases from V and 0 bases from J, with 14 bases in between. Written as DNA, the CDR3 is TGTGCCAGCAGACAGTACCGGGGTCACCAAGAGACCCAGTACTTC. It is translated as CASRQYRGHQETQYF.

The CDR3 nucleotides read TGCGCCAGCAGCTTGGACAGGGGCACAGATACGCAGTATTTT. The encoded protein is CASSLDRGTDTQYF. The J gene is TRBJ2-3, the V gene TRBV5-1, with a weak D call TRBD1 (6 bases). V was cut by 0 bases and J by 1 base, with 6 bases left in between. The CDR3 totals 14 residues. Germline loops: CDR1 SGHRS, CDR2 YFSETQ.

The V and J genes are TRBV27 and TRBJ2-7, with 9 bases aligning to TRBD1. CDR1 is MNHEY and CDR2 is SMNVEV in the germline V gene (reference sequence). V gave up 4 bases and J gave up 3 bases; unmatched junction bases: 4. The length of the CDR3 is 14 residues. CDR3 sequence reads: CASSSRDRDYEQYF. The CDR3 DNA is TGTGCCAGCAGTTCCCGGGACAGGGACTACGAGCAGTACTTC.

The DNA for the CDR3 is TGTGCCAGCAGCCCTCAGGGGTGGAATCAGCCCCAGCATTTT. Translation: CASSPQGWNQPQHF. This chain uses TRBV3-1 (or the pseudogene TRBV3-2) with TRBJ1-5, with D tentatively TRBD1 (6 bases). This CDR3 has 14 residues. Germline CDR1 is LGHDT and CDR2 is YNNKEL (reference sequence). V dropped 4 bases and J dropped 4 bases, with 11 bases sitting between them.

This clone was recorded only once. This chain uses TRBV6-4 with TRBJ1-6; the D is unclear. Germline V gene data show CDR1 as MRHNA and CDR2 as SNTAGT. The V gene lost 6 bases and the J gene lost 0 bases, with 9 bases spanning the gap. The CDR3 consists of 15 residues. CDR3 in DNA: TGTGCCAGCAGACAACAAAGCTCCTATAATTCACCCCTCCACTTT. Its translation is CASRQQSSYNSPLHF.

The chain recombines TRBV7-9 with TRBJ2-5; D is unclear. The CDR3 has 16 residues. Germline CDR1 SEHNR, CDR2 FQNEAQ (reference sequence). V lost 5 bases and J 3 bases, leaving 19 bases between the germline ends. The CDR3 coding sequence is TGTGCCAGCAGCCCCTACCTTCAGACTGGCGAAGAGACCCAGTACTTC. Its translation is CASSPYLQTGEETQYF.